Following are 29 T cell receptor beta chains from one sample sequenced in a study of blood T cell repertoires in COVID-19 (dated by TCRdb to 2020 to 2021). Libraries came from the immunoSEQ multiplex PCR assay. In TCRdb, the immuneACCESS table is reduced to in-frame sequences with V and J assigned. These tables do not hold every clone; where another copy was compared, an unresolved V gene accounts for under half, and the others remain unexplained. In this sample the table shows about 250,000 clones, around four fifths of which occur a single time. The top ten clones comprise under 5% of the sample. Sequencing was done on a sample of peripheral blood. The receptors shown here come from a man aged 45-60 years with acute or convalescent COVID-19.

CDR3 protein: CASSLAPEGSPGYTF. In DNA, the CDR3 is TGTGCCAGCAGCTTGGCTCCTGAGGGAAGCCCTGGCTACACCTTC. This sequence joins TRBV5-5 and TRBJ1-2; unclear D gene. Germline CDR1 reads SGHKS; CDR2 reads YYEKEE (reference sequence). The CDR3 runs 15 residues. Trimming removed 0 bases at V and 7 bases at J, with 16 bases between.

As DNA, the CDR3 is TGTGCCAGCAGCAAAGCGCTTTCGAACGGGAGACCTCCTCGCAATGAGCAGTTCTTC. Protein sequence: CASSKALSNGRPPRNEQFF. V usage is TRBV21-1 and J usage is TRBJ2-1; TRBD2, the table's D call, was not compared with the DNA. TRBV21-1 is a known pseudogene. This CDR3 has 19 amino acids.

V gene TRBV11-2 combines with J gene TRBJ1-2, with 9 bases fitting TRBD1. The CDR3 length is 17 residues. CDR1 is SGHAT, CDR2 FQNNGV, per germline. V shed 0 bases and J 7 bases; nucleotides not matched to a gene: 12. CDR3 amino acids: CASSLDPAQGAFSGYTF. The CDR3 bases are TGTGCCAGCAGCTTAGATCCAGCACAGGGGGCCTTTAGTGGCTACACCTTC.

The chain joins TRBV4-2 to TRBJ1-1, with 8 positions matching TRBD1. The J segment lost 5 bases and the V segment lost 0 bases, leaving 8 bases of the junction unmatched. This CDR3 region has 16 residues. Germline lookup yields CDR1 LGHNA and CDR2 YNFKEQ. CDR3 in amino acids: CASSQDSYRGSTEAFF. CDR3 sequence (DNA): TGTGCCAGCAGCCAAGATTCTTACAGGGGGTCTACTGAAGCTTTCTTT.

V and J are TRBV3-1 (or the pseudogene TRBV3-2) and TRBJ1-2; D not certain. CDR3 length: 14 residues. Germline CDR1 is LGHDT and CDR2 is YNNKEL (reference sequence). V lost 0 bases and J 8 bases, leaving 13 bases between the germline ends. CDR3 DNA: TGTGCCAGCAGCCAAGACCCCATAGGGAGCGGCTACACCTTC. It encodes CASSQDPIGSGYTF.

The genes are TRBV3-1 (or the pseudogene TRBV3-2) and TRBJ1-2; unclear D gene. There are 14 residues in the CDR3. CDR1 and CDR2 (germline): LGHDT, YNNKEL (reference sequence). The V end was cut by 2 bases, the J end by 6 bases, with 13 bases between. The CDR3 region has the DNA TGTGCCAGCAGCCAACATAATTCGCGGGATGGCTACACCTTC. Amino acid sequence: CASSQHNSRDGYTF.

The chain uses TRBV6-5 and TRBJ2-3; D is ambiguous. Germline loops: CDR1 MNHEY, CDR2 SVGAGI. The ends were cut back, 2 bases at V and 6 bases at J, with 3 bases in the middle. The CDR3 covers 11 residues. CDR3 sequence: CASSYPDTQYF. CDR3 sequence (DNA): TGTGCCAGCAGTTACCCTGATACGCAGTATTTT.

The rearrangement joins TRBV4-1 to TRBJ2-7; D unresolved. This CDR3 is 15 amino acids long. V gave up 0 bases and J gave up 5 bases, with 14 bases separating them. Germline-derived CDR1 and CDR2 are MGHRA and YSYEKL. The CDR3 DNA reads as TGCGCCAGCAGCCAAGAAATGGTCAGAACCCACGAGCAGTACTTC. Translated, it gives CASSQEMVRTHEQYF.

CDR3 residues: CSVGLGGLASNEQFF. CDR3 DNA sequence: TGCAGCGTGGGGCTTGGAGGACTAGCGTCGAATGAGCAGTTCTTC. The chain employs TRBV29-1 and TRBJ2-1; 9 bases line up with TRBD2. There are 15 residues in the CDR3. With V trimmed by 6 bases and J by 7 bases, 13 bases remained unmatched. Germline V lookup: CDR1 SQVTM, CDR2 ANQGSEA.

This chain joins TRBV2 and TRBJ1-2; a weak D match, TRBD1 (5 bases). The CDR3 is 12 residues long. V lost 4 bases, J lost 8 bases, and 11 bases lay in between. Germline V gene lookup returns CDR1 SNHLY and CDR2 FYNNEI. CDR3 coding DNA: TGTGCCAGCAGTGCGGGGGTCTTGGGCTACACCTTC. It translates to CASSAGVLGYTF.

The chain combines TRBV2 with TRBJ1-2; 10 nucleotides align to TRBD1. Germline CDR1 and CDR2: SNHLY and FYNNEI. The length of the CDR3 is 16 residues. V was pared by 4 bases and J by 4 bases, with 9 bases of the junction left unmatched. CDR3 loop: CASSGIRDRGSYGYTF. Written as DNA, the CDR3 is TGTGCCAGCAGTGGGATAAGGGACAGGGGCTCCTATGGCTACACCTTC. Combining the CDR3 with reference TRBV2 and TRBJ1-2 gives the whole variable domain EPEVTQTPSHQVTQMGQEVILRCVPISNHLYFYWYRQILGQKVEFLVSFYNNEISEKSEIFDDQFSVERPDGSNFTLKIRSTKLEDSAMYFCASSGIRDRGSYGYTFGSGTRLTVV.

CDR3: CASSFSGSSYEQYF. The CDR3 DNA reads TGTGCCAGCAGCTTTAGCGGGAGTTCCTACGAGCAGTACTTC. The chain combines TRBV7-2 with TRBJ2-7; 9 bases map to TRBD2. The CDR3 contains 14 residues. The V segment lost 3 bases and the J segment 1 base; nucleotides outside the gene matches: 1. The germline V gene has CDR1 SGHTA and CDR2 FQGNSA.

This chain uses TRBV3-1 (or the pseudogene TRBV3-2) with TRBJ2-7; 11 bases are shared with TRBD2. Germline values: CDR1 LGHDT, CDR2 YNNKEL (reference sequence). The CDR3 covers 14 residues. V lost 4 bases and J lost 5; bases outside the gene matches: 4. Here the CDR3 reads CASSLAGGIHEQYF. CDR3 nucleotide sequence: TGTGCCAGCAGCCTAGCGGGAGGGATTCACGAGCAGTACTTC.

V usage is TRBV9 and J usage is TRBJ2-2; 10 bases match TRBD2. The CDR3 spans 17 residues. Germline lookup yields CDR1 SGDLS and CDR2 YYNGEE. V lost 1 base, J lost 2 bases, and 5 bases stayed unmatched. CDR3 bases: TGTGCCAGCAGCGTACCGCAGCGGGGGGGCAACACCGGGGAGCTGTTTTTT. Protein product: CASSVPQRGGNTGELFF.

The rearrangement joins TRBV7-9 to TRBJ2-5, with 9 nucleotides matching TRBD2. The germline gives CDR1 SEHNR, CDR2 FQNEAQ (reference sequence). The V gene end was trimmed by 3 bases and the J gene end by 4 bases; junction bases not matched to a gene: 9. This CDR3 spans 16 amino acids. CDR3 sequence: CASSLGSGRPAETQYF. Here the CDR3 DNA reads TGTGCCAGCAGCTTGGGAAGCGGGAGGCCTGCAGAGACCCAGTACTTC.

A note on this clone: An end of the junction differs from the germline gene, which may be a read error. This chain uses TRBV7-7 with TRBJ2-1; 10 nucleotides agree with TRBD2. This CDR3 region has 15 residues. Per germline, CDR1 SSHAT and CDR2 FNYEAQ (reference sequence). The CDR3 DNA reads TGTGCTAGCAGCTTAGTAGCGGGAGGCTACAATGAGCAGTTCTTC. The encoded protein is CASSLVAGGYNEQFF.

The rearrangement joins TRBV16 to TRBJ2-7, with 8 bases fitting TRBD1. V gave up 4 bases and J gave up 5 bases; unmatched junction bases: 4. The germline V gene has CDR1 KGHSY and CDR2 FQNENV. This CDR3 region has 13 residues. In nucleotides, the CDR3 is TGTGCCAGCAGCCGTCAGGGGGCCGACGAGCAGTACTTC. This sequence encodes CASSRQGADEQYF. The whole variable domain, remainder taken from reference TRBV16 and TRBJ2-7, is GEEVAQTPKHLVRGEGQKAKLYCAPIKGHSYVFWYQQVLKNEFKFLISFQNENVFDETGMPKERFSAKCLPNSPCSLEIQATKLEDSAVYFCASSRQGADEQYFGPGTRLTVT.

Only one count was recorded for this clone. The chain has TRBV6-5 and TRBJ1-5; TRBD1 agrees at 7 bases. CDR1 MNHEY and CDR2 SVGAGI come from the germline V gene. V was pared by 5 bases and J by 2 bases, with 3 bases of the junction left unmatched. The CDR3 covers 14 residues. CDR3 sequence reads: CASSPQGGNQPQHF. In nucleotides, the CDR3 is TGTGCCAGCAGTCCCCAGGGGGGCAATCAGCCCCAGCATTTT.

The chain couples TRBV2 to TRBJ1-5; 8 bases map to TRBD1. Losses at the gene ends were 5 bases for V and 3 bases for J; bases not matched to a gene: 3. The CDR3 is made up of 14 amino acids. Germline values: CDR1 SNHLY, CDR2 FYNNEI. This CDR3 is CASSLDRANQPQHF. In DNA form, the CDR3 reads TGTGCCAGCAGTTTGGACAGGGCCAATCAGCCCCAGCATTTT.

This chain joins TRBV28 and TRBJ1-1; D unclear. The V end lost 7 bases, the J end lost 3 bases, and 9 bases lay between the germline ends. Germline V CDR1 and CDR2: MDHEN, SYDVKM. The CDR3 sequence is 12 residues long. The CDR3 sequence: CASKRGDTEAFF. CDR3 sequence (DNA): TGTGCCAGCAAACGGGGAGACACTGAAGCTTTCTTT. The whole variable domain, filled in from reference TRBV28 and TRBJ1-1, reads DVKVTQSSRYLVKRTGEKVFLECVQDMDHENMFWYRQDPGLGLRLIYFSYDVKMKEKGDIPEGYSVSREKKERFSLILESASTNQTSMYLCASKRGDTEAFFGQGTRLTVV.

This clone was recorded at least ten times. The CDR3 loop reads CASSLGTGSLEQYF. CDR3 DNA: TGCGCCAGCAGCCTAGGGACAGGGAGTCTCGAGCAGTACTTC. The rearrangement joins TRBV5-1 to TRBJ2-7; 9 nucleotides match TRBD1. The CDR3 covers 14 residues. Germline lookup yields CDR1 SGHRS and CDR2 YFSETQ. The trim removed 4 bases at V and 6 bases at J, leaving 8 bases unmatched.

This clone was found a few times. The chain employs TRBV20-1 and TRBJ2-1; a possible D gene is TRBD2 (5 bases). V gave up 0 bases and J gave up 13 bases, with 10 bases separating them. The CDR3 spans 11 residues. In germline, CDR1 is DFQATT, CDR2 SNEGSKA (reference sequence). The CDR3 is CSARDGRGQFF. The DNA of the CDR3 is TGCAGTGCTAGAGATGGTCGGGGTCAGTTCTTC.

The V gene is TRBV28, the J gene TRBJ2-5, with D possibly matching TRBD2 (5 bases). Looked up from germline, CDR1 is MDHEN and CDR2 is SYDVKM. The CDR3 runs 14 residues. V lost 2 bases and J 5 bases, leaving 12 bases between the germline ends. Written as DNA, the CDR3 is TGTGCCAGCAGTTTAGCGGGTGGCCGGGAGACCCAGTACTTC. This encodes CASSLAGGRETQYF.

The V gene is TRBV7-8, the J gene TRBJ2-7, with 11 bases aligning to TRBD2. Germline assignment: CDR1 SGHVS and CDR2 FQNEAQ. The CDR3 is made up of 15 amino acids. V lost 5 bases, J lost 3 bases, and 6 bases stayed unmatched. Here the CDR3 DNA reads TGTGCCAGCAGCCCGACTAGCGGGATAAGCTACGAGCAGTACTTC. Encoded protein: CASSPTSGISYEQYF.

The rearrangement joins TRBV9 to TRBJ2-7; TRBD1 agrees at 7 bases. V lost 3 bases, J lost 3 bases, and 6 bases stayed unmatched. The germline V gene encodes CDR1 SGDLS and CDR2 YYNGEE. The CDR3 is made up of 14 amino acids. The DNA for the CDR3 is TGTGCCAGCAGCGAAGGACAGGATTACTACGAGCAGTACTTC. This encodes CASSEGQDYYEQYF. The variable domain in full, completed from reference TRBV9 and TRBJ2-7, reads DSGVTQTPKHLITATGQRVTLRCSPRSGDLSVYWYQQSLDQGLQFLIQYYNGEERAKGNILERFSAQQFPDLHSELNLSSLELGDSALYFCASSEGQDYYEQYFGPGTRLTVT.

The rearrangement joins TRBV2 to TRBJ2-5; the D gene is possibly TRBD2 (6 bases). The V gene's germline CDR1 is SNHLY and CDR2 FYNNEI. The CDR3 totals 11 residues. Trimming stripped 11 bases from V and 5 bases from J, with 12 bases between. CDR3 sequence (DNA): TGTGCCGGAGGGAAGGGGGAGACCCAGTACTTC. Translated, it gives CAGGKGETQYF.

The rearrangement joins TRBV5-4 to TRBJ2-3; 10 bases agree with TRBD2. Trimming removed 1 base from V and 0 bases from J; junction bases left unmatched: 5. The V gene's germline CDR1 is SGHNT and CDR2 YYREEE (reference sequence). The CDR3 has 17 amino acids. CDR3: CASSLTSGASSTDTQYF. CDR3 sequence (DNA): TGTGCCAGCAGCTTGACTAGCGGGGCTTCTAGCACAGATACGCAGTATTTT.

CDR3 DNA sequence: TGTGCCAGCGGGATTGACAGGGGTTGCGGCAATCAGCCCCAGCATTTT. Translating it yields CASGIDRGCGNQPQHF. J is TRBJ1-5 and V is TRBV12-1; the table's D gene call, TRBD1, was not cross checked with the DNA. TRBV12-1 is classified as a pseudogene. The CDR3 spans 16 residues.

The rearrangement joins TRBV7-2 to TRBJ2-7; D is undetermined. V lost 3 bases and J lost 1, with 7 bases in between. Germline CDR1 SGHTA, CDR2 FQGNSA. CDR3 length: 13 amino acids. The CDR3 loop reads CASSFDFSYEQYF. The CDR3 nucleotides read TGTGCCAGCAGCTTCGACTTTTCCTACGAGCAGTACTTC.